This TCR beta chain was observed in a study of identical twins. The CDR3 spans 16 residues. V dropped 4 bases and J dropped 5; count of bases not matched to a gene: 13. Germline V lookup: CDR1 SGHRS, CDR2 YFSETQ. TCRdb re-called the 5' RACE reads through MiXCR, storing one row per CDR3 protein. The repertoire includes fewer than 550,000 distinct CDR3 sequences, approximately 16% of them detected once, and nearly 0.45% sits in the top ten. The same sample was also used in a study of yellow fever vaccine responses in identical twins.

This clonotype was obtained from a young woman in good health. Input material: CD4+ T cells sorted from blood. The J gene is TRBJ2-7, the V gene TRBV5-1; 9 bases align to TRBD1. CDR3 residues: CASSPGQGSGMDEQYV. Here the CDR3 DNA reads TGCGCCAGCAGCCCGGGACAGGGAAGTGGAATGGACGAGCAGTACGTC.